A single sample is the source of the 25 T cell receptor beta chains below, sequenced in a study of shared clonotypes between healthy human individuals. This table comes from immunoSEQ multiplex PCR, and its TCRdb copy is limited to in-frame clones, with some not included. The table includes about 580,000 clones, 95% to 98% detected once. Terminally differentiated effector memory CD45RA+ cells were left out of the naive CD8 fraction, which was CD45RO-negative and positively selected for CCR7. The sequenced sample was naive CD8+ T cells sorted from blood. The receptors derive from a man aged 25 to 40 in good health.

The chain uses TRBV5-1 and TRBJ2-3; D unresolved. CDR1 is SGHRS and CDR2 is YFSETQ in the germline V gene. V gave up 0 bases and J gave up 1 base, with 6 bases separating them. CDR3 length: 14 residues. The CDR3 coding sequence is TGCGCCAGCAGCTTGGAGGCACGCACAGATACGCAGTATTTT. This codes for CASSLEARTDTQYF.

The CDR3: CASSIRLAGVLEQFF. Here the CDR3 DNA reads TGTGCCAGTAGTATCAGACTAGCGGGAGTACTTGAGCAGTTCTTC. The J gene is TRBJ2-1, the V gene TRBV19, with 12 bases lining up with TRBD2. Looked up from germline, CDR1 is LNHDA and CDR2 is SQIVND (reference sequence). The CDR3 spans 15 residues. Trimming removed 3 bases from V and 9 bases from J; junction bases left unmatched: 6.

The V call is TRBV29-1, the J call TRBJ2-5; 9 positions agree with TRBD2. Germline V gene sequence: CDR1 SQVTM, CDR2 ANQGSEA. This CDR3 region has 14 residues. With 5 bases clipped from V and 5 bases from J, the junction kept 9 bases outside the gene matches. In DNA, the CDR3 is TGCAGCGTTTCCCCTAGCGGGGAAGGGGAGACCCAGTACTTC. Translated: CSVSPSGEGETQYF.

The V gene is TRBV4-1, the J gene TRBJ2-7, with D perhaps TRBD1 or TRBD2 (5 bases each). V lost 5 bases to trimming and J lost 3 bases, with 14 bases between them. The CDR3 has 14 residues. Germline V lookup: CDR1 MGHRA, CDR2 YSYEKL. Here the CDR3 DNA reads TGCGCCAGCAGCTTCCGGGACCACAACTACGAGCAGTACTTC. It yields the protein CASSFRDHNYEQYF.

CDR3 nucleotide sequence: TGTGCCAGCAGCCCAGAGCGGGCCCCAGGGTACGAGCAGTACTTC. It encodes CASSPERAPGYEQYF. The chain joins TRBV7-8 to TRBJ2-7; a weak D match, TRBD2 (6 bases). The CDR3 consists of 15 residues. Trimming removed 5 bases at V and 4 bases at J, with 18 bases between. Germline V gene lookup returns CDR1 SGHVS and CDR2 FQNEAQ.

This chain joins TRBV27 and TRBJ2-7, with TRBD2 as a possible D gene (5 bases). This CDR3 is 13 amino acids long. Between the trimmed V and J ends, which lost 9 bases and 5 bases, there was a span of 17 bases. Germline CDR1 is MNHEY and CDR2 is SMNVEV (reference sequence). This chain's CDR3 is CASSDLLEDEQYF. CDR3 nucleotide sequence: TGTGCCAGTTCGGACCTTTTGGAGGACGAGCAGTACTTC.

V gene TRBV5-4 combines with J gene TRBJ2-7; the D is unclear. CDR3 size: 13 residues. V was trimmed by 1 base and J by 3 bases, leaving 8 bases between them. Per germline, CDR1 SGHNT and CDR2 YYREEE (reference sequence). As DNA, the CDR3 is TGTGCCAGCAGCTTGCCGGAAGACTACGAGCAGTACTTC. This encodes CASSLPEDYEQYF. Full variable domain (outside the CDR3, taken from reference TRBV5-4 and TRBJ2-7): ETGVTQSPTHLIKTRGQQVTLRCSSQSGHNTVSWYQQALGQGPQFIFQYYREEENGRGNFPPRFSGLQFPNYSSELNVNALELDDSALYLCASSLPEDYEQYFGPGTRLTVT.

The table lists this clone with a few counts. The rearrangement links TRBV4-1 to TRBJ2-2; perhaps TRBD2 as D (5 bases). Germline values: CDR1 MGHRA, CDR2 YSYEKL. This CDR3 region has 14 residues. The V and J ends lost 1 base and 8 bases respectively, with 11 bases between them. The CDR3 spells CASSQVWGVGELFF. The CDR3 DNA reads as TGCGCCAGCAGCCAAGTTTGGGGAGTGGGGGAGCTGTTTTTT.

The chain recombines TRBV6-6 with TRBJ2-1; 7 positions agree with TRBD2. With 7 bases clipped from V and 6 bases from J, the junction kept 6 bases outside the gene matches. This CDR3 contains 13 residues. The germline V gene encodes CDR1 MNHNY and CDR2 SVGAGI (reference sequence). CDR3 in DNA: TGTGCCAGCACGTCTAGCGGACCCAATGAGCAGTTCTTC. Its translation: CASTSSGPNEQFF.

The rearrangement uses TRBV7-6 and TRBJ1-4; D gene unclear. Germline CDR1 is SGHVS and CDR2 is FNYEAQ. The CDR3 has 15 amino acids. V was pared by 7 bases and J by 8 bases, with 20 bases between. As DNA, the CDR3 is TGTGCCAGCAAACTTAGCCCGGGAATGGGCGAAAAACTGTTTTTT. Encoded protein: CASKLSPGMGEKLFF.

V usage is TRBV7-2 and J usage is TRBJ2-1, with 9 bases fitting TRBD1. This CDR3 has 14 residues. Germline values: CDR1 SGHTA, CDR2 FQGNSA. V lost 4 bases and J lost 7; bases outside the gene matches: 5. CDR3 in amino acids: CASSSWTGDNEQFF. The DNA of the CDR3 is TGTGCCAGCAGCTCCTGGACAGGGGATAATGAGCAGTTCTTC.

This clone was seen just once. The chain recombines TRBV5-6 with TRBJ2-1, with D uncertain. Germline V lookup: CDR1 SGHDT, CDR2 YYEEEE. Trimming shortened V by 0 bases and J by 9 bases, and 4 bases separated the two germline ends. CDR3 length: 11 residues. The CDR3, as DNA: TGTGCCAGCAGCTTGGTCCGTGAGCAGTTCTTC. This translates into CASSLVREQFF. Supplemented by reference TRBV5-6 and TRBJ2-1, the full variable domain reads DAGVTQSPTHLIKTRGQQVTLRCSPKSGHDTVSWYQQALGQGPQFIFQYYEEEERQRGNFPDRFSGHQFPNYSSELNVNALLLGDSALYLCASSLVREQFFGPGTRLTVL.

The chain employs TRBV7-6 and TRBJ2-7; 7 positions agree with TRBD2. CDR3 length: 15 amino acids. Germline V CDR1 and CDR2: SGHVS, FNYEAQ. With 5 bases clipped from V and 4 bases from J, the junction kept 11 bases outside the gene matches. CDR3 sequence reads: CASSLTGEGWYEQYF. The DNA of the CDR3 is TGTGCCAGCAGCCTAACGGGGGAGGGTTGGTACGAGCAGTACTTC.

V and J are TRBV7-8 and TRBJ2-1; 9 bases are shared with TRBD2. V was clipped by 1 base and J by 8 bases; unmatched bases: 6. The CDR3 consists of 15 residues. The V gene's germline CDR1 is SGHVS and CDR2 FQNEAQ. The CDR3 DNA follows: TGTGCCAGCAGCTTAGGGGCTAGCGGGGCGTATGAGCAGTTCTTC. This sequence encodes CASSLGASGAYEQFF.

The chain combines TRBV9 with TRBJ2-3; possibly TRBD2 for D (5 bases). V lost 3 bases to trimming and J lost 4 bases, with 12 bases between them. From germline, CDR1 is SGDLS and CDR2 YYNGEE. This CDR3 has 14 amino acids. CDR3 DNA sequence: TGTGCCAGCAGCGGAGGGTCGCTAGCAGATACGCAGTATTTT. It codes for CASSGGSLADTQYF.

This rearrangement joins TRBV13 to TRBJ2-1; D gene uncertain. CDR3 size: 13 residues. Germline V lookup: CDR1 PRHDT, CDR2 FYEKMQ (reference sequence). Deletions cut 5 bases from V and 9 bases from J, with 14 bases between. The CDR3 loop reads CASSLSMAVEQFF. Here the CDR3 DNA reads TGTGCCAGCAGCCTGTCGATGGCGGTTGAGCAGTTCTTC.

The chain employs TRBV10-2 and TRBJ2-1; D unclear. This CDR3 comprises 14 residues. The germline V and J ends were trimmed by 3 bases and 5 bases, with 11 bases remaining between them. Per germline, CDR1 WSHSY and CDR2 SAAADI. The CDR3 DNA follows: TGCGCCAGCAGTGAATGGACGGCTAACAATGAGCAGTTCTTC. This encodes CASSEWTANNEQFF.

The chain joins TRBV4-1 to TRBJ2-3; TRBD2 matches 8 bases. Germline trimming cut 4 bases from V and 3 bases from J; bases unmatched to any gene: 3. The CDR3 has 14 amino acids. Germline CDR1 and CDR2: MGHRA and YSYEKL. The CDR3 nucleotides read TGCGCCAGCAGCCCTACTAGCGGTACAGATACGCAGTATTTT. The encoded protein is CASSPTSGTDTQYF.

The chain joins TRBV29-1 to TRBJ1-2; D is uncertain. The CDR3 contains 14 residues. CDR1 is SQVTM, CDR2 ANQGSEA, per germline. V was pared by 0 bases and J by 4 bases, with 12 bases between. CDR3 DNA: TGCAGCGTTGAAGATCGTATGGAAGTCTATGGCTACACCTTC. It translates to CSVEDRMEVYGYTF.

This chain joins TRBV27 and TRBJ2-7; possibly TRBD1 or TRBD2 for D (5 bases each). V lost 5 bases, J lost 0 bases, and 17 bases lay in between. This CDR3 spans 16 amino acids. Germline V gives CDR1 MNHEY, CDR2 SMNVEV (reference sequence). CDR3 sequence (DNA): TGTGCCAGCAGTATAGGGACCTCTACTCTCTCCTACGAGCAGTACTTC. It encodes CASSIGTSTLSYEQYF.

The genes are TRBV29-1 and TRBJ1-4; TRBD1 might be the D (5 bases). The CDR3 is 13 residues long. CDR1 and CDR2 from the germline V gene are SQVTM and ANQGSEA. The CDR3 bases are TGCACCGCGTTATCAGGGCCGGATGAAAAACTGTTTTTT. Its protein is CTALSGPDEKLFF.

In regard to this clone: The identical CDR3 is also encoded by other nucleotide sequences in the sample. CDR3 sequence reads: CASSYSAGHEQYF. As DNA, the CDR3 is TGTGCCAGCAGTTACTCGGCAGGGCACGAGCAGTACTTC. The chain combines TRBV6-6 with TRBJ2-7, with D perhaps matching TRBD1 (5 bases). The CDR3 contains 13 residues. The ends were cut back, 0 bases at V and 5 bases at J, with 8 bases in the middle. The germline gives CDR1 MNHNY, CDR2 SVGAGI (reference sequence).

The chain recombines TRBV2 with TRBJ2-2; a possible D gene is TRBD1 (5 bases). The V gene lost 3 bases and the J gene lost 8 bases, with 19 bases spanning the gap. This CDR3 contains 16 residues. Germline CDR1 SNHLY, CDR2 FYNNEI. CDR3 protein: CASSEQGGGSWGELFF. CDR3 in DNA: TGTGCCAGCAGTGAGCAGGGCGGTGGTAGCTGGGGGGAGCTGTTTTTT.

The chain employs TRBV19 and TRBJ2-7; TRBD2 is a possible D gene (6 bases). The CDR3 is 15 residues long. Per the germline V gene, CDR1 is LNHDA and CDR2 is SQIVND (reference sequence). Trimming cost V 1 base and J 3 bases, with 13 bases left between them. In DNA form, the CDR3 reads TGTGCCAGTAGTATAGGACTAGAAACTCTCTACGAGCAGTACTTC. It specifies CASSIGLETLYEQYF.

The J gene is TRBJ1-5, the V gene TRBV2; TRBD1 matches at 9 bases. With 3 bases clipped from V and 0 bases from J, the junction kept 3 bases outside the gene matches. CDR3 size: 16 residues. CDR1 SNHLY and CDR2 FYNNEI come from the germline V gene. The CDR3 nucleotides are TGTGCCAGCAGTGAGTGGGACAGGGATAGCAATCAGCCCCAGCATTTT. Its protein is CASSEWDRDSNQPQHF.